Only a few counts were recorded for the clone carrying this T cell receptor beta chain. Its cognate antigen is unknown. The sort gate was single viable CD3+CD4+CD8-CD45RO+ cells for memory CD4+ T cells. Serostatus was set by detecting CMV pp150, pp28, p38, p52 IgG. Positive selection with CD4 microbeads enriched total CD4+ T cells. The sample is drawn from a study of memory CD4+ T cells and cytomegalovirus serostatus. Study-wide context: This sample comes from healthy Belgian adults, about nine CMV seropositive, under 25 seronegative.

Overall study results and limits: CD4+ memory repertoires contained about two fifths of the 164 reported CMV TCRbeta sequences.

Germline-derived CDR1 and CDR2 are SNHLY and FYNNEI. With V trimmed by 2 bases and J by 2 bases, 4 bases remained unmatched. The CDR3 covers 15 residues. Only in-frame clones appear in the TCRdb table, and some are missing; sequencing was by immunoSEQ multiplex PCR. This table has 40,000 to 50,000 clones, over 65% appearing once. The rearrangement joins TRBV2 to TRBJ2-7, with TRBD2 matching over 9 bases. Source material: memory CD4+ T cells from blood. The receptor's source is an adult in good health and CMV-seronegative. In DNA, the CDR3 is TGTGCCAGCAGTGAATTTGCGGGGGGGCCCTACGAGCAGTACTTC. This encodes CASSEFAGGPYEQYF.